The rows below give T cell receptor beta chains drawn from one sample of a study of blood T cell repertoires in COVID-19. Clones were sequenced by immunoSEQ multiplex PCR, and TCRdb holds only the in-frame ones, with some missing. The sample has about 270,000 clones, about 87% seen once. The sample comprised PBMCs or T cells enriched from blood (not recorded which). The receptors shown here come from a woman aged 25 to 39 with acute COVID-19. Both conserved end residues are part of each CDR3. A D gene is named only where the DNA matches it firmly. Rows give clone size only sometimes, using once, few, many, or a class for an expanded clone.

V	size	J	D	CDR3	DNA
TRBV3-1/TRBV3-2	NA	TRBJ1-4	NA	CASSQVSGGNEKLFF	TGTGCCAGCAGCCAAGTGTCGGGCGGGAATGAAAAACTGTTTTTT
TRBV4-3	NA	TRBJ2-7	TRBD1	CASSQEEGTGRPEQYF	TGCGCCAGCAGCCAAGAAGAGGGGACAGGGAGGCCCGAGCAGTACTTC
TRBV10-2	many	TRBJ1-6	NA	CASSESLGATDHSPLHF	TGCGCCAGCAGTGAGTCGCTGGGGGCCACTGACCATTCACCCCTCCACTTT
TRBV28	NA	TRBJ2-7	TRBD2	CASTIGTSGLRRTYEQYF	TGTGCCAGCACTATCGGGACTAGCGGGCTCCGACGGACCTACGAGCAGTACTTC
TRBV6-2/TRBV6-3	NA	TRBJ2-2	NA	CASSYEGDTGELFF	TGTGCCAGCAGTTACGAGGGGGACACCGGGGAGCTGTTTTTT
TRBV5-1	NA	TRBJ2-2	NA	CASSLDTGELFF	TGCGCCAGCAGCCTTGACACCGGGGAGCTGTTTTTT
TRBV7-9	few	TRBJ2-7	NA	CASIYGSLEEQYF	TGTGCCAGCATTTACGGGTCCCTAGAGGAGCAGTACTTC
TRBV5-6	NA	TRBJ2-7	NA	CASSLPDSTYEQYF	TGTGCCAGCAGCTTGCCGGACAGTACCTACGAGCAGTACTTC
TRBV11-3	NA	TRBJ2-1	NA	CASSLYAGALNEQFF	TGTGCCAGCAGCTTATACGCAGGGGCGCTGAATGAGCAGTTCTTC
TRBV9	NA	TRBJ2-2	TRBD2	CASSVVREGSSNTGELFF	TGTGCCAGCAGCGTAGTGCGGGAGGGCAGCTCGAACACCGGGGAGCTGTTTTTT
TRBV19	NA	TRBJ2-7	NA	CASSQPGRGTYEQYF	TGTGCCAGTAGTCAACCGGGACGGGGGACCTACGAGCAGTACTTC
TRBV7-2	NA	TRBJ2-6	NA	CASSLDTSGANVLTF	TGTGCCAGCAGCTTAGACACCTCTGGGGCCAACGTCCTGACTTTC
TRBV29-1	few	TRBJ1-1	NA	CSHIVGSEAFF	TGCAGCCACATTGTGGGCAGTGAAGCTTTCTTT
TRBV19	once	TRBJ2-1	NA	CASSIKLGAYNEQFF	TGTGCCAGTAGTATCAAACTAGGAGCCTACAATGAGCAGTTCTTC
TRBV19	NA	TRBJ1-1	NA	CASLGGFDTEAFF	TGTGCCAGCCTTGGGGGCTTTGACACTGAAGCTTTCTTT
TRBV19	NA	TRBJ1-1	NA	CASSGGEAFF	TGTGCCAGTAGCGGGGGTGAAGCTTTCTTT
TRBV29-1	NA	TRBJ2-3	TRBD1	CSVAGTGGFTDTQYF	TGCAGCGTTGCTGGGACAGGGGGGTTCACAGATACGCAGTATTTT
TRBV4-3	NA	TRBJ2-1	TRBD2	CASSQDPSGSRYNEQFF	TGCGCCAGCAGCCAAGATCCTAGCGGGAGTAGATACAATGAGCAGTTCTTC
TRBV11-1	NA	TRBJ2-6	NA	CASSFGGDSGANVLTF	TGTGCCAGCAGCTTCGGGGGAGACTCTGGGGCCAACGTCCTGACTTTC
TRBV5-1	NA	TRBJ2-2	TRBD2	CASSGNGLALATGELFF	TGCGCCAGCAGCGGGAACGGACTAGCGCTAGCTACCGGGGAGCTGTTTTTT
TRBV5-1	NA	TRBJ2-6	TRBD1	CASRGSQGVAGANVLTF	TGCGCCAGCAGGGGGTCACAGGGGGTGGCTGGGGCCAACGTCCTGACTTTC
TRBV7-3	NA	TRBJ2-2	NA	CASSLEYADTPNTGELFF	TGTGCCAGCAGCTTAGAGTATGCGGATACCCCGAACACCGGGGAGCTGTTTTTT
TRBV28	NA	TRBJ2-1	NA	CASSFGPSGGLQYNEQFF	TGTGCCAGCAGTTTTGGCCCCTCTGGCGGGTTACAATACAATGAGCAGTTCTTC
TRBV15	few	TRBJ2-7	NA	CATSREIRGQGEQYF	TGTGCCACCAGCAGAGAAATTAGGGGACAAGGGGAGCAGTACTTC
TRBV27	NA	TRBJ2-3	TRBD2	CASSWREASSTDTQYF	TGTGCCAGCAGTTGGCGGGAGGCTTCTAGCACAGATACGCAGTATTTT
TRBV5-4	NA	TRBJ1-2	NA	CASSGDSNYGYTF	TGTGCCAGCAGCGGAGACAGTAACTATGGCTACACCTTC
TRBV25-1	NA	TRBJ1-2	TRBD1	CASSEQGAFYGYTF	TGTGCCAGCAGTGAGCAGGGGGCGTTCTATGGCTACACCTTC
TRBV28	NA	TRBJ1-1	NA	CASSLQAKTAFF	TGTGCCAGCAGTTTACAGGCAAAGACGGCTTTCTTT
TRBV13	NA	TRBJ1-3	TRBD1	CASSLGGTGNGNTIYF	TGTGCCAGCAGCTTAGGGGGGACAGGGAATGGAAACACCATATATTTT
TRBV7-9	NA	TRBJ2-1	NA	CASSLGRSLAYNEQFF	TGTGCCAGCAGCTTAGGAAGGAGTCTTGCCTACAATGAGCAGTTCTTC
TRBV27	once	TRBJ2-1	TRBD1	CASSSPRDRGDEQFF	TGTGCCAGCAGTTCCCCTAGGGACAGGGGTGATGAGCAGTTCTTC
TRBV28	once	TRBJ1-6	TRBD1	CATARGQERNSPLHF	TGTGCCACCGCCCGAGGACAGGAAAGAAATTCACCCCTCCACTTT
TRBV29-1	once	TRBJ1-2	NA	CSVGQSLYGYTF	TGCAGCGTCGGACAGAGTCTCTATGGCTACACCTTC
TRBV24-1	NA	TRBJ2-2	TRBD1	CATSDTLDRANTGELFF	TGTGCCACCAGTGACACCCTAGACAGGGCGAACACCGGGGAGCTGTTTTTT
TRBV9	NA	TRBJ1-1	NA	CASSTSGTTNTEAFF	TGTGCCAGCAGCACATCCGGGACAACTAACACTGAAGCTTTCTTT
TRBV6-2/TRBV6-3	NA	TRBJ2-1	TRBD2	CASSAPGTSGFYNEQFF	TGTGCCAGCAGTGCCCCCGGGACTAGCGGGTTCTACAATGAGCAGTTCTTC
TRBV3-1/TRBV3-2	NA	TRBJ2-4	TRBD2	CASSQDTGGRNIQYF	TGTGCCAGCAGCCAAGATACGGGGGGGAGAAACATTCAGTACTTC
TRBV19	NA	TRBJ2-1	TRBD1	CASSIQDRGHLNEQFF	TGTGCCAGTAGTATACAAGACAGGGGGCATTTGAATGAGCAGTTCTTC
TRBV6-5	NA	TRBJ2-7	TRBD2	CASSLTSDEQYF	TGTGCCAGCAGTTTAACTAGCGACGAGCAGTACTTC
TRBV6-5	NA	TRBJ2-2	TRBD2	CASSFAGGSGELFF	TGTGCCAGCAGTTTTGCGGGAGGGTCTGGGGAGCTGTTTTTT
TRBV7-2	NA	TRBJ1-5	NA	CASSLVSGVWNQPQHF	TGTGCCAGCAGCTTAGTGTCAGGGGTTTGGAATCAGCCCCAGCATTTT
TRBV6-4	many	TRBJ2-2	TRBD2	CASSRDGTSGGTGELFF	TGTGCCAGCAGCCGAGACGGGACTAGCGGTGGCACCGGGGAGCTGTTTTTT
TRBV3-1/TRBV3-2	NA	TRBJ2-3	NA	CASSPSWGPSTDTQYF	TGTGCCAGCAGCCCCTCCTGGGGGCCCTCCACAGATACGCAGTATTTT
TRBV24-1	once	TRBJ2-2	NA	CATSVGGTGELFF	TGTGCCACCAGTGTAGGGGGCACCGGGGAGCTGTTTTTT
TRBV28	once	TRBJ1-1	NA	CASSTNPDTEAFF	TGTGCCAGCAGTACTAATCCCGACACTGAAGCTTTCTTT
TRBV4-2	NA	TRBJ1-1	TRBD1	CASSQTGENTEAFF	TGTGCCAGCAGCCAGACAGGGGAGAACACTGAAGCTTTCTTT
TRBV28	NA	TRBJ1-2	TRBD1	CASSKTGGNGYTF	TGTGCCAGCAGTAAGACAGGGGGCAATGGCTACACCTTC
TRBV5-1	NA	TRBJ2-7	NA	CASSPRDSLGEQYF	TGCGCCAGCAGCCCCCGGGACTCCCTCGGGGAGCAGTACTTC
TRBV24-1	NA	TRBJ2-7	TRBD2	CATSEGTSGSPHEQYF	TGTGCCACCAGTGAGGGGACTAGCGGGAGTCCCCACGAGCAGTACTTC
TRBV9	NA	TRBJ1-4	NA	CASSVGTKNEKLFF	TGTGCCAGCAGCGTCGGGACAAAAAATGAAAAACTGTTTTTT
TRBV21-1	NA	TRBJ2-3	NA	CASSTLPGVTDTQYF	TGTGCCAGCAGCACGCTTCCCGGGGTTACAGATACGCAGTATTTT
TRBV29-1	NA	TRBJ2-3	TRBD2	CSAPGQPIGAGGPGDTQYF	TGCAGCGCCCCGGGACAGCCGATAGGAGCGGGAGGGCCCGGAGATACGCAGTATTTT
TRBV25-1	NA	TRBJ1-1	NA	CARGRRLNTEAFF	TGTGCCAGAGGACGGAGGCTTAACACTGAAGCTTTCTTT
TRBV27	NA	TRBJ2-1	TRBD2	CASRISGRALYNEQFF	TGTGCCAGCAGAATTAGCGGGAGGGCCCTCTACAATGAGCAGTTCTTC
TRBV7-9	NA	TRBJ2-2	TRBD2	CASSLGAGETGELFF	TGTGCCAGCAGCTTAGGAGCGGGAGAGACCGGGGAGCTGTTTTTT